This T cell receptor beta chain came from a study of CD8+CD57+ T cells in acquired aplastic anemia. Study at large: Sorted cells (CD4+ and CD8+) yielded DNA amounts that averaged about 3.4 ug.

This CDR3 has 14 residues. The germline CDR1 and CDR2 sequences are LNHDA and SQIVND (reference sequence). All patients picked for sequencing had shown, by flow cytometry, an expansion of CD8+CD57+ cells. At the time of blood sampling, patients had not yet received any therapy. Points from the study as a whole: Some 31 sequences, all CD8+ CDR3, were shared between patients and controls.

The template used for profiling TCR beta VDJ and CDR3 was genomic DNA. Each CDR3 protein gets one entry after TCRdb re-called the reads with MiXCR. The data hold hundreds of thousands of distinct CDR3 sequences, with more than 45% observed a single time. A remark on this clonotype: Antigen specificity is unknown. The junction and the germline gene differ at one end; a read error may be behind it.

The sample comprised sorted CD4+, CD8+, or CD8+CD57+ T cells (not recorded which) from PBMCs. The chain has TRBV19 and TRBJ2-7; D might be TRBD1 (6 bases). The sequence was collected from a human donor with aplastic anemia. CDR3 sequence (DNA): TGTGCCAGTAGTATCCGGCAGGGGAGCTACGAGCAGCACTTC. This sequence encodes CASSIRQGSYEQHF.